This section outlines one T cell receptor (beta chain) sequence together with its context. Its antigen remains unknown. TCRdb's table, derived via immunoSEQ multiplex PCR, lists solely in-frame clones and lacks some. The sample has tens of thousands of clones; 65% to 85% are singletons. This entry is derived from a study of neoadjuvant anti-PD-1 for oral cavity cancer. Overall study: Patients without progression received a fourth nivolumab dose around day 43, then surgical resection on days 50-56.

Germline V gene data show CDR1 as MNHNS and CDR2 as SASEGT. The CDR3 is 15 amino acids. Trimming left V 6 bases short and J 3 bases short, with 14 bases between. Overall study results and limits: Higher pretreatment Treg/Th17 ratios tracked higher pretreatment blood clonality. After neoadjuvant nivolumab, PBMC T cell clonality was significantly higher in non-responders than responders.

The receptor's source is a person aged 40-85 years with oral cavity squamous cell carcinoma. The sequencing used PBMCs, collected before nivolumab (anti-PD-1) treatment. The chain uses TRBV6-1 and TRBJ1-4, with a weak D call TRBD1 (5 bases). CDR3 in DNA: TGTGCCAGCAGCGGGGGGGTCGAGGCTAATGAAAAACTGTTTTTT. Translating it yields CASSGGVEANEKLFF.